A selection of T cell receptor beta chains follows, all from one sample in a study of early T cells in non-severe SARS-CoV-2 infection. TCRdb fed the 5' RACE reads into MiXCR, producing one record per CDR3 protein. Of roughly 27,000 distinct CDR3 sequences in the sample, about 5% were seen once. The sequencing input was whole blood. The receptors shown here come from an adult who was a healthcare worker with PCR-confirmed SARS-CoV-2 infection or an uninfected control (not recorded which). The CDR3 runs from the conserved cysteine through the conserved F or W. Fields, in order: J gene, D gene, V gene, clone size, CDR3 protein, CDR3 DNA. The D gene is left open where the match is weak. Size tells how often a clone was seen (once, few, many) or the class of an expanded clone, and some rows leave it out.

j_gene: TRBJ2-1
d_gene: -
v_gene: TRBV6-1
abundance: few
CDR3aa: CASTERYNEQFF
CDR3nt: TGTGCCAGCACAGAACGGTACAATGAGCAGTTCTTC

j_gene: TRBJ2-7
d_gene: -
v_gene: TRBV7-2
abundance: -
CDR3aa: CASSLLAKSSYEQYF
CDR3nt: TGTGCCAGCAGCTTACTAGCGAAGAGCTCCTACGAGCAGTACTTC

j_gene: TRBJ2-1
d_gene: -
v_gene: TRBV14
abundance: few
CDR3aa: CASSQGHWYNEQFF
CDR3nt: TGTGCCAGCAGCCAAGGGCACTGGTACAATGAGCAGTTCTTC

j_gene: TRBJ2-7
d_gene: -
v_gene: TRBV21-1
abundance: many
CDR3aa: CAVGGGGYEQYF
CDR3nt: TGTGCCGTTGGGGGTGGGGGCTACGAGCAGTACTTC

j_gene: TRBJ2-2
d_gene: -
v_gene: TRBV11-3
abundance: few
CDR3aa: CASSPRPTGELFF
CDR3nt: TGTGCCAGCAGCCCACGACCTACCGGGGAGCTGTTTTTT

j_gene: TRBJ2-5
d_gene: TRBD1
v_gene: TRBV6-5
abundance: many
CDR3aa: CASRTGDQETQYF
CDR3nt: TGTGCCAGCAGAACAGGGGACCAAGAGACCCAGTACTTC

j_gene: TRBJ2-3
d_gene: -
v_gene: TRBV6-2/TRBV6-3
abundance: many
CDR3aa: CASTLRLGADTQYF
CDR3nt: TGTGCCAGCACCTTACGGCTAGGGGCGGATACGCAGTATTTT

j_gene: TRBJ2-1
d_gene: TRBD2
v_gene: TRBV20-1
abundance: many
CDR3aa: CSAKTGGLRYNEQFF
CDR3nt: TGCAGTGCAAAAACGGGAGGGCTACGATACAATGAGCAGTTCTTC

j_gene: TRBJ2-1
d_gene: -
v_gene: TRBV5-1
abundance: medium-sized
CDR3aa: CASSLGPEQFF
CDR3nt: TGCGCCAGCAGCTTGGGGCCTGAGCAGTTCTTC

j_gene: TRBJ2-2
d_gene: TRBD2
v_gene: TRBV6-5
abundance: few
CDR3aa: CASRKGAGGNTGELFF
CDR3nt: TGTGCCAGCAGAAAAGGAGCGGGGGGAAATACCGGGGAGCTGTTTTTT

j_gene: TRBJ2-7
d_gene: -
v_gene: TRBV7-2
abundance: many
CDR3aa: CASSRSEYYEQYF
CDR3nt: TGTGCCAGCAGCCGTAGCGAGTACTACGAGCAGTACTTC

j_gene: TRBJ2-1
d_gene: -
v_gene: TRBV5-6
abundance: -
CDR3aa: CASSLAGAGSYNEQFF
CDR3nt: TGTGCCAGCAGCTTGGCCGGCGCCGGCTCCTACAATGAGCAGTTCTTC

j_gene: TRBJ1-1
d_gene: -
v_gene: TRBV5-6
abundance: many
CDR3aa: CASSPGAREAFF
CDR3nt: TGTGCCAGCAGCCCGGGGGCACGGGAAGCTTTCTTT

j_gene: TRBJ2-3
d_gene: -
v_gene: TRBV7-2
abundance: many
CDR3aa: CASSTDGEPTDTQYF
CDR3nt: TGTGCCAGCAGCACCGACGGAGAGCCTACAGATACGCAGTATTTT

j_gene: TRBJ2-3
d_gene: -
v_gene: TRBV7-6
abundance: -
CDR3aa: CASSLAKWKGTDTQYF
CDR3nt: TGTGCCAGCAGCTTAGCGAAGTGGAAGGGCACAGATACGCAGTATTTT

j_gene: TRBJ2-7
d_gene: -
v_gene: TRBV14
abundance: few
CDR3aa: CASSQEVRQSEQYF
CDR3nt: TGTGCCAGCAGCCAAGAGGTCCGGCAGTCCGAGCAGTACTTC

j_gene: TRBJ1-1
d_gene: -
v_gene: TRBV6-6
abundance: many
CDR3aa: CASGSNTEAFF
CDR3nt: TGTGCCAGCGGAAGTAACACTGAAGCTTTCTTT

j_gene: TRBJ2-4
d_gene: TRBD1
v_gene: TRBV3-1
abundance: many
CDR3aa: CASSQTGLGTGGGDIQYF
CDR3nt: TGTGCCAGCAGCCAAACAGGGCTGGGGACAGGGGGAGGAGACATTCAGTACTTC

j_gene: TRBJ1-6
d_gene: -
v_gene: TRBV27
abundance: many
CDR3aa: CASSSGGLGSPLHF
CDR3nt: TGTGCCAGCAGTTCGGGGGGGCTCGGTTCACCCCTCCACTTT

j_gene: TRBJ1-1
d_gene: -
v_gene: TRBV7-9
abundance: few
CDR3aa: CASSLTPGEGKRTEAFF
CDR3nt: TGTGCCAGCAGCTTAACCCCAGGGGAGGGTAAGCGTACTGAAGCTTTCTTT

j_gene: TRBJ2-6
d_gene: -
v_gene: TRBV11-2
abundance: -
CDR3aa: CASSMQGSVREGANVLTF
CDR3nt: TGTGCCAGCAGTATGCAGGGATCCGTCCGAGAAGGGGCCAACGTCCTGACTTTC

j_gene: TRBJ1-1
d_gene: TRBD1
v_gene: TRBV7-2
abundance: many
CDR3aa: CASRGTAKENTEAFF
CDR3nt: TGTGCCAGCAGGGGGACAGCAAAGGAGAACACTGAAGCTTTCTTT

j_gene: TRBJ2-3
d_gene: -
v_gene: TRBV29-1
abundance: many
CDR3aa: CSVASTDTQYF
CDR3nt: TGCAGCGTTGCTAGCACAGATACGCAGTATTTT

j_gene: TRBJ1-1
d_gene: -
v_gene: TRBV28
abundance: many
CDR3aa: CASSFSTGRNTEAFF
CDR3nt: TGTGCCAGCAGTTTTTCAACGGGCCGGAACACTGAAGCTTTCTTT

j_gene: TRBJ1-2
d_gene: -
v_gene: TRBV2
abundance: many
CDR3aa: CASRRGGSLYGYTF
CDR3nt: TGTGCCAGCAGGAGGGGGGGCAGCCTCTATGGCTACACCTTC

j_gene: TRBJ2-7
d_gene: TRBD2
v_gene: TRBV4-2
abundance: many
CDR3aa: CASSQVLAGSYEQYF
CDR3nt: TGTGCCAGCAGCCAAGTTCTAGCGGGGTCCTACGAGCAGTACTTC

j_gene: TRBJ2-1
d_gene: -
v_gene: TRBV7-2
abundance: many
CDR3aa: CASSPFPGDSISF
CDR3nt: TGTGCCAGCAGCCCATTTCCGGGGGACTCCATTAGCTTC

j_gene: TRBJ1-2
d_gene: -
v_gene: TRBV5-5
abundance: many
CDR3aa: CASSWDGVNYGYTF
CDR3nt: TGTGCCAGCAGCTGGGACGGTGTAAACTATGGCTACACCTTC

j_gene: TRBJ1-5
d_gene: -
v_gene: TRBV12-5
abundance: many
CDR3aa: CASGLADQPQHF
CDR3nt: TGTGCTAGTGGTTTGGCTGATCAGCCCCAGCATTTT

j_gene: TRBJ2-4
d_gene: TRBD1
v_gene: TRBV7-9
abundance: few
CDR3aa: CASSLVGQGLAKNIQYF
CDR3nt: TGTGCCAGCAGCTTAGTGGGACAGGGGCTAGCCAAAAACATTCAGTACTTC

j_gene: TRBJ2-7
d_gene: -
v_gene: TRBV28
abundance: many
CDR3aa: CASTGSYEQYF
CDR3nt: TGTGCCAGCACAGGAAGCTACGAGCAGTACTTC

j_gene: TRBJ2-1
d_gene: -
v_gene: TRBV5-5
abundance: -
CDR3aa: CASSSQGIESYNEQFF
CDR3nt: TGTGCCAGCAGCTCTCAGGGGATTGAATCCTACAATGAGCAGTTCTTC

j_gene: TRBJ1-5
d_gene: TRBD1
v_gene: TRBV5-5
abundance: few
CDR3aa: CASSERDRPYSNQPQHF
CDR3nt: TGTGCCAGCAGCGAACGGGACAGGCCGTATAGCAATCAGCCCCAGCATTTT

j_gene: TRBJ2-1
d_gene: TRBD2
v_gene: TRBV11-3
abundance: many
CDR3aa: CASSPRTSASYNEQFF
CDR3nt: TGTGCCAGCAGCCCAAGGACTAGCGCCTCCTACAATGAGCAGTTCTTC

j_gene: TRBJ2-2
d_gene: TRBD1
v_gene: TRBV6-6
abundance: many
CDR3aa: CASSSRTGNTGELFF
CDR3nt: TGTGCCAGCAGTTCTCGGACAGGAAACACCGGGGAGCTGTTTTTT

j_gene: TRBJ2-7
d_gene: -
v_gene: TRBV3-1
abundance: many
CDR3aa: CASSQVGTASYEQYF
CDR3nt: TGTGCCAGCAGCCAAGTCGGGACTGCCTCCTACGAGCAGTACTTC

j_gene: TRBJ2-1
d_gene: -
v_gene: TRBV20-1
abundance: -
CDR3aa: CSAGTGLPYNEQFF
CDR3nt: TGCAGTGCTGGTACAGGGCTCCCCTACAATGAGCAGTTCTTC

j_gene: TRBJ1-4
d_gene: -
v_gene: TRBV20-1
abundance: many
CDR3aa: CSVGFAEKLFF
CDR3nt: TGCAGTGTTGGCTTCGCTGAAAAACTGTTTTTT

j_gene: TRBJ2-7
d_gene: -
v_gene: TRBV6-6
abundance: many
CDR3aa: CASSYVVNSRDYEQYF
CDR3nt: TGTGCCAGCAGTTACGTAGTCAACTCAAGGGACTACGAGCAGTACTTC

j_gene: TRBJ2-3
d_gene: TRBD2
v_gene: TRBV6-1
abundance: -
CDR3aa: CASSEWRGLAGADTQYF
CDR3nt: TGTGCCAGCAGTGAGTGGCGGGGACTAGCGGGGGCAGATACGCAGTATTTT

j_gene: TRBJ1-2
d_gene: TRBD1
v_gene: TRBV5-1
abundance: many
CDR3aa: CASRPTGNYGYTF
CDR3nt: TGCGCCAGCAGGCCGACAGGGAACTATGGCTACACCTTC

j_gene: TRBJ2-1
d_gene: -
v_gene: TRBV7-2
abundance: many
CDR3aa: CASSLGLSNEQFF
CDR3nt: TGTGCCAGCAGCTTAGGTCTGAGCAATGAGCAGTTCTTC

j_gene: TRBJ2-3
d_gene: TRBD1
v_gene: TRBV5-8
abundance: many
CDR3aa: CASSPGTGSRTDTQYF
CDR3nt: TGTGCCAGCAGCCCGGGGACAGGGAGCCGCACAGATACGCAGTATTTT

j_gene: TRBJ2-2
d_gene: -
v_gene: TRBV11-2
abundance: many
CDR3aa: CASSLVSPGELFF
CDR3nt: TGTGCCAGCAGCTTAGTGTCGCCCGGGGAGCTGTTTTTT

j_gene: TRBJ1-1
d_gene: TRBD1
v_gene: TRBV6-2/TRBV6-3
abundance: many
CDR3aa: CASSYRGRNTEAFF
CDR3nt: TGTGCCAGCAGTTACAGGGGGCGAAACACTGAAGCTTTCTTT

j_gene: TRBJ1-2
d_gene: -
v_gene: TRBV20-1
abundance: many
CDR3aa: CSARDPQAAPGYTF
CDR3nt: TGCAGTGCTAGAGATCCGCAGGCCGCGCCTGGCTACACCTTC

j_gene: TRBJ1-1
d_gene: -
v_gene: TRBV30
abundance: -
CDR3aa: CAWTDLRGNTEAFF
CDR3nt: TGTGCCTGGACCGATCTGAGGGGTAACACTGAAGCTTTCTTT